The clone carrying this T cell receptor (beta chain) was counted at least ten times. Arm-PCR with iRepertoire HTBI primers amplified the CDR3 regions for these TCR beta libraries. TCRdb passed the multiplex PCR reads through MiXCR, listing each CDR3 protein once. The table shows 500,000 to 700,000 distinct CDR3 sequences, with around 15% occurring only once. V was cut by 1 base and J by 2 bases, with 8 bases left in between. Germline loops: CDR1 KGHSH, CDR2 LQKENI. This CDR3 spans 14 amino acids. This sample is drawn from a study of regulatory T cells in long-lasting Graves disease. Time point described: newly diagnosed GD, antithyroid drugs for less than 3 months. PBMC-derived RNA was used for the TCR library. A further study also used this sample, focusing on T cells in Graves' hyperthyroidism and ophthalmopathy. This second report adds: Separating ophthalmopathy from stable hyperthyroidism was achieved by a 13 V-J model.

Sequences were derived from peripheral blood mononuclear cells (PBMCs), sampled at new diagnosis, from a patient treated with antithyroid drugs. The clonotype comes from a woman in her twenties or thirties with Graves disease. This rearrangement joins TRBV18 to TRBJ1-2; D unclear. The DNA of the CDR3 is TGTGCCAGCTCACCACAGGGTAACAACTATGGCTACACCTTC. This translates into CASSPQGNNYGYTF.